These 13 T cell receptor beta chains originate from one sample sequenced in a study of blood T cell repertoires in COVID-19. Repertoires were generated with immunoSEQ multiplex PCR, while TCRdb's copy carries only in-frame clones and drops some. Of about 140,000 clones listed, 80% to 90% are singletons. Sequencing input: peripheral blood. These receptors were obtained from a woman aged 40 to 50 with acute or convalescent COVID-19.

Here the CDR3 DNA reads TGTGCCAGCAGCCCAGGACAGGGCCTCTATGGCTACACCTTC. Translated, it gives CASSPGQGLYGYTF. The chain links TRBV7-2 to TRBJ1-2; 8 positions match TRBD1. The junction had 6 bases not matched to a gene; V was cut back by 5 bases and J by 4 bases. The CDR3 sequence is 14 residues long. Germline CDR1 and CDR2: SGHTA and FQGNSA.

This clone was found a few times. The gene calls are TRBV2 and TRBJ1-2; TRBD1 aligns across 9 bases. Losses at the gene ends were 4 bases for V and 2 bases for J; bases not matched to a gene: 2. The V gene's germline CDR1 is SNHLY and CDR2 FYNNEI. The CDR3 is 14 amino acids. The CDR3 sequence: CASSGDRVNYGYTF. The CDR3 DNA sequence: TGTGCCAGCAGTGGGGACAGGGTGAACTATGGCTACACCTTC.

The chain couples TRBV7-9 to TRBJ2-7; no definite D call. Trimming took off 5 bases at V and 2 bases at J, with 7 bases between the two ends. The CDR3 sequence is 12 residues long. Germline CDR1 is SEHNR and CDR2 is FQNEAQ (reference sequence). CDR3 sequence reads: CASSSYPYEQYF. The CDR3 bases are TGTGCCAGCAGCAGCTATCCCTACGAGCAGTACTTC.

The chain joins TRBV28 to TRBJ1-6, with D perhaps matching TRBD1 (5 bases). Germline loops: CDR1 MDHEN, CDR2 SYDVKM. CDR3 length: 14 amino acids. Trimming stripped 5 bases from V and 6 bases from J, with 11 bases between. CDR3 bases: TGTGCCAGCAGTCTCAGGGAGGGTAATTCACCCCTCCACTTT. Its protein is CASSLREGNSPLHF.

This chain connects TRBV5-1 to TRBJ2-7; D not certain. This CDR3 spans 12 amino acids. Germline V lookup: CDR1 SGHRS, CDR2 YFSETQ. Trimming took off 2 bases at V and 6 bases at J, with 9 bases between the two ends. CDR3 amino acids: CASSLFSGEQYF. The CDR3 bases are TGCGCCAGCAGCTTATTTTCCGGCGAGCAGTACTTC.

The chain uses TRBV3-1 (or the pseudogene TRBV3-2) and TRBJ2-7; unclear D gene. In germline, CDR1 is LGHDT, CDR2 YNNKEL (reference sequence). The germline V and J ends were trimmed by 4 bases and 1 base, with 8 bases remaining between them. The CDR3 is 13 amino acids. The CDR3 loop reads CASSPLPSYEQYF. The DNA for the CDR3 is TGTGCCAGCAGCCCCCTCCCGTCCTACGAGCAGTACTTC.

The chain joins TRBV11-1 to TRBJ1-1; 8 bases align to TRBD1. V trimming: 4 bases; J trimming: 5 bases; junction bases outside the gene matches: 12. The CDR3 runs to 16 residues. CDR1 is SGHAT, CDR2 FQDESV, per germline (reference sequence). CDR3 loop: CASSSPGRGLGTEAFF. CDR3 coding DNA: TGTGCCAGCAGCTCGCCTGGCAGGGGGCTCGGAACTGAAGCTTTCTTT.

The chain joins TRBV5-1 to TRBJ2-1, with D possibly being TRBD2 (5 bases). The CDR3 loop spans 16 amino acids. V was clipped by 0 bases and J by 7 bases, with 17 bases between them. The germline V gene encodes CDR1 SGHRS and CDR2 YFSETQ. CDR3 sequence reads: CASSLDGTRTWNEQFF. CDR3 DNA sequence: TGCGCCAGCAGCTTGGATGGCACTAGAACCTGGAATGAGCAGTTCTTC. Filled out from reference TRBV5-1 and TRBJ2-1, the complete variable domain reads KAGVTQTPRYLIKTRGQQVTLSCSPISGHRSVSWYQQTPGQGLQFLFEYFSETQRNKGNFPGRFSGRQFSNSRSEMNVSTLELGDSALYLCASSLDGTRTWNEQFFGPGTRLTVL.

V gene TRBV29-1 combines with J gene TRBJ1-2, with unresolved D. CDR3 size: 11 residues. The V and J ends lost 2 bases and 7 bases respectively, with 8 bases between them. Germline loops: CDR1 SQVTM, CDR2 ANQGSEA. The CDR3 nucleotides are TGCAGCGTTGAATGGCAGGTTGGCTACACCTTC. Its protein is CSVEWQVGYTF.

The gene calls are TRBV5-1 and TRBJ1-2; 11 nucleotides line up with TRBD1. Losses at the gene ends were 3 bases for V and 6 bases for J; bases not matched to a gene: 10. The CDR3 sequence is 16 residues long. Germline assignment: CDR1 SGHRS and CDR2 YFSETQ. CDR3 DNA sequence: TGCGCCAGCAGCTCGGATGGCGGACAGGGGGCAAATGGCTACACCTTC. Translation gives CASSSDGGQGANGYTF.

The J gene is TRBJ2-5, the V gene TRBV6-5, with D tentatively TRBD2 (6 bases). This CDR3 is built from 14 residues. Germline CDR1 is MNHEY and CDR2 is SVGAGI. Trimming removed 4 bases at V and 5 bases at J, with 14 bases between. The CDR3 bases are TGTGCCAGCAGTTCGGTACTAGCAGGGGAGACCCAGTACTTC. Translation: CASSSVLAGETQYF.

The J gene is TRBJ1-5, the V gene TRBV28, with D unclear. CDR3 length equals 15 residues. Trimming removed 2 bases from V and 4 bases from J, with 12 bases in between. The germline V gene has CDR1 MDHEN and CDR2 SYDVKM. The CDR3 region has the DNA TGTGCCAGCAGTTTAGGGCTGGGGAGGAATCAGCCCCAGCATTTT. Protein product: CASSLGLGRNQPQHF.

This clone was seen just once. This sequence joins TRBV18 and TRBJ2-5; 14 nucleotides align to TRBD2. CDR3 length: 18 amino acids. V lost 5 bases, J lost 2 bases, and 10 bases stayed unmatched. Germline assignment: CDR1 KGHSH and CDR2 LQKENI. CDR3 amino acids: CASSAGLAGGPLQETQYF. DNA for the CDR3: TGTGCCAGCTCAGCCGGACTAGCGGGGGGACCCCTACAAGAGACCCAGTACTTC.